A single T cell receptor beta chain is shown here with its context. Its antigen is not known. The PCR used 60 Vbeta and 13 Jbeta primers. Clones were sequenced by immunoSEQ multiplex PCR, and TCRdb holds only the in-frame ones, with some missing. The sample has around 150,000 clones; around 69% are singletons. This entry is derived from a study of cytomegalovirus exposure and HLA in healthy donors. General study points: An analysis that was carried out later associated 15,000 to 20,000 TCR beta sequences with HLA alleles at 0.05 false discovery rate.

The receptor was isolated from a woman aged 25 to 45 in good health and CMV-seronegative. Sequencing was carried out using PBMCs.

DNA for the CDR3: TGTGCCATCAGTGAGTCCACTAGCAGTGAGCAGTTCTTC. Translated, it gives CAISESTSSEQFF. J is TRBJ2-1 and V is TRBV10-3, with D perhaps matching TRBD2 (6 bases). Trimming took off 0 bases at V and 9 bases at J, with 9 bases between the two ends. The V gene's germline CDR1 is ENHRY and CDR2 SYGVKD. This CDR3 has 13 residues.